The 8 T cell receptor beta chains below were found in one sample sequenced in a study of cytomegalovirus exposure and HLA in healthy donors. Amplification used 60 Vbeta primers and 13 Jbeta primers. Data came from immunoSEQ multiplex PCR; TCRdb stores just in-frame clones and leaves some out. Here the sample spans about 130,000 clones, 65% to 85% being singletons. Sequencing input: PBMCs. These receptors all come from a man aged 45-65 years in good health and CMV-seronegative.

The genes are TRBV7-2 and TRBJ2-7; a possible D gene is TRBD2 (7 bases). Germline loops: CDR1 SGHTA, CDR2 FQGNSA. V lost 6 bases, J lost 3 bases, and 21 bases lay in between. This CDR3 comprises 16 residues. CDR3 sequence: CASRGVRGGRIYEQYF. The CDR3 DNA is TGTGCCAGCAGGGGGGTTAGGGGGGGGCGTATCTACGAGCAGTACTTC.

This clone was picked up one time. This chain uses TRBV21-1 with TRBJ1-5; the table names TRBD1, a call not compared with the DNA. TRBV21-1 is marked as a pseudogene. CDR3 length: 19 amino acids. For the CDR3, the DNA is TGTGCCAGCAGCAACCGGGACAGTGCGGGACGGGATAGCAATCAGCCCCAGCATTTT. Translation: CASSNRDSAGRDSNQPQHF.

The rearrangement joins TRBV11-2 to TRBJ2-3; 8 nucleotides line up with TRBD1. Trimming cost V 2 bases and J 1 base; bases outside gene matches: 5. Germline V gene lookup returns CDR1 SGHAT and CDR2 FQNNGV. The CDR3 is made up of 16 amino acids. The CDR3: CASSLTDRGGTDTQYF. The CDR3 DNA follows: TGTGCCAGCAGCTTAACCGACAGGGGTGGCACAGATACGCAGTATTTT.

The chain recombines TRBV7-6 with TRBJ1-5, with TRBD1 as a possible D gene (6 bases). Looked up from germline, CDR1 is SGHVS and CDR2 is FNYEAQ. V lost 5 bases to trimming and J lost 0 bases, with 23 bases between them. This CDR3 region has 19 residues. Written as DNA, the CDR3 is TGTGCCAGCAGCCCGGGCCCAGGGATTAGGGGGTATAGCAATCAGCCCCAGCATTTT. This translates into CASSPGPGIRGYSNQPQHF. The variable domain in full, completed from reference TRBV7-6 and TRBJ1-5, reads GAGVSQSPRYKVTKRGQDVALRCDPISGHVSLYWYRQALGQGPEFLTYFNYEAQQDKSGLPNDRFSAERPEGSISTLTIQRTEQRDSAMYRCASSPGPGIRGYSNQPQHFGDGTRLSIL.

V gene TRBV27 combines with J gene TRBJ2-1; D unclear. This CDR3 is built from 14 residues. The V gene's germline CDR1 is MNHEY and CDR2 SMNVEV (reference sequence). Trimming took 3 bases from V and 2 from J, leaving 8 bases between them. DNA for the CDR3: TGTGCCAGCAGTTTTCGAGATACCTACAATGAGCAGTTCTTC. This translates into CASSFRDTYNEQFF.

The chain has TRBV6-5 and TRBJ2-3; TRBD2 matches at 12 bases. The ends lost 5 bases at V and 6 bases at J; junction bases unmatched: 6. Germline values: CDR1 MNHEY, CDR2 SVGAGI. The CDR3 extends over 15 amino acids. The CDR3 is CASSLAGGPADTQYF. CDR3 DNA sequence: TGTGCCAGCAGTCTAGCGGGAGGGCCGGCTGATACGCAGTATTTT.

The chain joins TRBV28 to TRBJ2-7; D might be TRBD1 (6 bases). The CDR3 contains 16 residues. Germline V gene data show CDR1 as MDHEN and CDR2 as SYDVKM. V lost 2 bases to trimming and J lost 6 bases, with 20 bases between them. CDR3 coding DNA: TGTGCCAGCAGTTTACCAGGGGACCCGTCGCGTGTCGAGCAGTACTTC. Translation: CASSLPGDPSRVEQYF. The whole variable domain, filled in from reference TRBV28 and TRBJ2-7, reads DVKVTQSSRYLVKRTGEKVFLECVQDMDHENMFWYRQDPGLGLRLIYFSYDVKMKEKGDIPEGYSVSREKKERFSLILESASTNQTSMYLCASSLPGDPSRVEQYFGPGTRLTVT.

The chain combines TRBV29-1 with TRBJ2-1, with 11 bases lining up with TRBD2. The germline gives CDR1 SQVTM, CDR2 ANQGSEA. V shed 7 bases, J shed 7 bases, and the junction held 9 bases outside the gene matches. The CDR3 has 14 residues. The CDR3 reads CSAPPSGRRNEQFF. CDR3 sequence (DNA): TGCAGCGCACCTCCTAGCGGGAGGCGGAATGAGCAGTTCTTC.